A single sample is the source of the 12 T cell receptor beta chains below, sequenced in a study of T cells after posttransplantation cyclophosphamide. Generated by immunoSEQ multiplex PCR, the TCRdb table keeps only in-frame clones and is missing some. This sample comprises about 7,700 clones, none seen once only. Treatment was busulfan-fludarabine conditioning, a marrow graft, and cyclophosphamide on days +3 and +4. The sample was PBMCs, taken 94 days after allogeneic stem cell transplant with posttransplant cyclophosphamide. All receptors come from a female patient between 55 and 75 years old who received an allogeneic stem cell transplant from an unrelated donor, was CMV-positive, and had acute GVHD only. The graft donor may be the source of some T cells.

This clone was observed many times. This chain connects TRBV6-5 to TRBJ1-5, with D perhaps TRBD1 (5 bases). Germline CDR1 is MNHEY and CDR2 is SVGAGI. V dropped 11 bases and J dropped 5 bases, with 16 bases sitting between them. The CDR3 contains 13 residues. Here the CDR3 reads CAAGRGWDQPQHF. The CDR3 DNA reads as TGTGCCGCAGGAAGGGGCTGGGATCAGCCCCAGCATTTT.

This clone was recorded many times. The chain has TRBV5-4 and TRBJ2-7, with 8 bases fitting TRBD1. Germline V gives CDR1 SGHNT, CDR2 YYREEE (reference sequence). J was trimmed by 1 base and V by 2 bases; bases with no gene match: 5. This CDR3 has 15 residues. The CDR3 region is CASSLSGGSSYEQYF. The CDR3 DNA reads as TGTGCCAGCAGCTTATCAGGGGGCTCTTCCTACGAGCAGTACTTC.

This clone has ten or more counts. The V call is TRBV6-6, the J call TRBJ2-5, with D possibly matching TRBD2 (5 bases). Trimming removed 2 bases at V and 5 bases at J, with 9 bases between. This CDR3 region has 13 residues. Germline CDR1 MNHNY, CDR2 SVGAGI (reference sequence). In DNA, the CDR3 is TGTGCCAGCAGTTACGAGGGTCGGGAGACCCAGTACTTC. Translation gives CASSYEGRETQYF.

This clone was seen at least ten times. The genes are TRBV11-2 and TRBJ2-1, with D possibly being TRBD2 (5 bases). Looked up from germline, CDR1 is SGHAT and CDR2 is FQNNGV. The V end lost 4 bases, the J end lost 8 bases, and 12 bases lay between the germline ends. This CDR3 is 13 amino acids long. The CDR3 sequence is CASSSPGIDEQFF. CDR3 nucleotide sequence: TGTGCCAGCAGCTCCCCGGGGATCGATGAGCAGTTCTTC.

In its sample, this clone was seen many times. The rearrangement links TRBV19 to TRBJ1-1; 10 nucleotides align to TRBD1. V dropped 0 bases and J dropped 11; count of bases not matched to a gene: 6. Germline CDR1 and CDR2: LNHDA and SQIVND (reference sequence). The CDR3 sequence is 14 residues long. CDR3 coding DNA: TGTGCCAGTAGTATAGACCTCTCGGGACAGGGGGCTTTCTTT. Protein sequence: CASSIDLSGQGAFF.

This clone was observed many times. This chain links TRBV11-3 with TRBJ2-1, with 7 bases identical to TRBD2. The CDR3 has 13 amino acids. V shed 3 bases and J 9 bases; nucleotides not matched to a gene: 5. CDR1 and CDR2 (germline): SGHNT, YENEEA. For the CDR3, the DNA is TGTGCCAGCAGCTTCTCTAGCGGCGGTGAGCAGTTCTTC. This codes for CASSFSSGGEQFF.

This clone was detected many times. The CDR3 DNA reads as TGTGCCAGCAGGGACGCAAGGGGGAACACTGAAGCTTTCTTT. Its translation: CASRDARGNTEAFF. The rearrangement joins TRBV2 to TRBJ1-1, with D maybe TRBD1 (5 bases). CDR1 is SNHLY, CDR2 FYNNEI, per germline. V was pared by 6 bases and J by 1 base, with 12 bases between. The CDR3 is 14 residues long. The whole variable domain, filled in from reference TRBV2 and TRBJ1-1, reads EPEVTQTPSHQVTQMGQEVILRCVPISNHLYFYWYRQILGQKVEFLVSFYNNEISEKSEIFDDQFSVERPDGSNFTLKIRSTKLEDSAMYFCASRDARGNTEAFFGQGTRLTVV.

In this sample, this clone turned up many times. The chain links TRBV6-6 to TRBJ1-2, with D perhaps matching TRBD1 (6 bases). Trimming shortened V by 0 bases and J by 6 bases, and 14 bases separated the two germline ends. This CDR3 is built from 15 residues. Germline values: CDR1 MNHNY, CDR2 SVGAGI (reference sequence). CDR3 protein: CASSYSGRGGDGYTF. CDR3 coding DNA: TGTGCCAGCAGTTACTCGGGCAGGGGAGGTGATGGCTACACCTTC.

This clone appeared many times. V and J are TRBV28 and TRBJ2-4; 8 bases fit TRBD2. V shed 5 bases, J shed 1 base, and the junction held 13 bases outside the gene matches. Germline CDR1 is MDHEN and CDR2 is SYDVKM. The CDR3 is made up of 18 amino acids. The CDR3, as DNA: TGTGCCAGCAGTAGCACTAGCGGATGGGGGAGGGCCAAAAACATTCAGTACTTC. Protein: CASSSTSGWGRAKNIQYF.

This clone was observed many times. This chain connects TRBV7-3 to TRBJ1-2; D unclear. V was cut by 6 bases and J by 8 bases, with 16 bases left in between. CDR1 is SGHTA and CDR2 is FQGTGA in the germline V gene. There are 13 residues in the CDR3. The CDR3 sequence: CASSPDGQGGYTF. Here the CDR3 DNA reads TGTGCCAGCAGTCCAGACGGTCAAGGGGGCTACACCTTC. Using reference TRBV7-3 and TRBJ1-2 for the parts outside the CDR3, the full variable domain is GAGVSQTPSNKVTEKGKYVELRCDPISGHTALYWYRQSLGQGPEFLIYFQGTGAADDSGLPNDRFFAVRPEGSVSTLKIQRTERGDSAVYLCASSPDGQGGYTFGSGTRLTVV.

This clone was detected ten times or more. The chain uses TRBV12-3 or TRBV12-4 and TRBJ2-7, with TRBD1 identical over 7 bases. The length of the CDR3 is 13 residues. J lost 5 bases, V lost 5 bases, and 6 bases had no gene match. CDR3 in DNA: TGTGCCAGCAGTCCCGGGACAGCGAACGAGCAGTACTTC. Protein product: CASSPGTANEQYF.

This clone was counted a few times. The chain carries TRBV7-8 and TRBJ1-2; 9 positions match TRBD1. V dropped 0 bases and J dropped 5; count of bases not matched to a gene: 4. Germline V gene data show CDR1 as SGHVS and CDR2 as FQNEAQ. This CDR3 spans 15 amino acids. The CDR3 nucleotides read TGTGCCAGCAGCTTAGCGTCCGGACAGGGGTATGGCTACACCTTC. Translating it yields CASSLASGQGYGYTF.